This TCR beta chain stems from a study of cytomegalovirus exposure and HLA in healthy donors. This clone was seen more than once but under ten times. Its target is not known. The PCR contained 60 Vbeta and 13 Jbeta primers. TCRdb's table, derived via immunoSEQ multiplex PCR, lists solely in-frame clones and lacks some. This table has some 150,000 clones, approximately 88% appearing once. Germline V CDR1 and CDR2: LGHNA, YSLEER. This CDR3 spans 17 amino acids. V lost 0 bases to trimming and J lost 2 bases, with 16 bases between them. Study findings and constraints: Certain sequence variants were highly shared and formed a cluster, and this cluster was likely a sequencing artifact.

Source material: PBMCs. The TCR sequence derives from a woman aged 30 to 39 in good health and CMV-seronegative. This rearrangement joins TRBV4-3 to TRBJ1-2; TRBD1 might be the D (6 bases). CDR3: CASSQDIVAQGNYGYTF. The CDR3 region has the DNA TGCGCCAGCAGCCAAGACATTGTGGCCCAGGGGAACTATGGCTACACCTTC.